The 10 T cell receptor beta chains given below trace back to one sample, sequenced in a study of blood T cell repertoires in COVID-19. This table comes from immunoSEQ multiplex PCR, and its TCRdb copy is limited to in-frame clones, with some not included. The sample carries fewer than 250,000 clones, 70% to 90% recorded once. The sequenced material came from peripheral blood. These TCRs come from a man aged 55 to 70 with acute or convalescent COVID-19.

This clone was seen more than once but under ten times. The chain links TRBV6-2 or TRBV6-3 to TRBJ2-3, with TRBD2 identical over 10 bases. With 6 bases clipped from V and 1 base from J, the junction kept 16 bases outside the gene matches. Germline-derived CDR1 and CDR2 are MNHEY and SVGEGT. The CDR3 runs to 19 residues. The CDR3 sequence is CASSLLATYGTSGTDTQYF. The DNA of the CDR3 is TGTGCCAGCAGCCTACTCGCCACCTACGGGACTAGCGGCACAGATACGCAGTATTTT.

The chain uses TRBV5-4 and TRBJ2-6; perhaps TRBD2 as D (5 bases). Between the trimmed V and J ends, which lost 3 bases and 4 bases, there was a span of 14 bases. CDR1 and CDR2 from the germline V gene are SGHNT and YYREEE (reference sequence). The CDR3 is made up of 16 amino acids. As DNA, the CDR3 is TGTGCCAGCAGCTCCGAGGGCGGTCCGGGGGCCAACGTCCTGACTTTC. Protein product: CASSSEGGPGANVLTF.

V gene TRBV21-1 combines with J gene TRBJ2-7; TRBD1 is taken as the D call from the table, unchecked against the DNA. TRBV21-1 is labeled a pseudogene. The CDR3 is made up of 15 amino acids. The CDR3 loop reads CASSKNWRTDYEQYF. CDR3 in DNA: TGTGCCAGCAGCAAGAACTGGAGGACAGACTACGAGCAGTACTTC.

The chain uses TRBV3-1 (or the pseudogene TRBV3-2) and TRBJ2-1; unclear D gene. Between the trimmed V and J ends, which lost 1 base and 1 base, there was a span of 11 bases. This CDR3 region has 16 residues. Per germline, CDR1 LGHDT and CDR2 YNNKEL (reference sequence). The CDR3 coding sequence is TGTGCCAGCAGCCAAGTGGTTAGCTGGTCCTACAATGAGCAGTTCTTC. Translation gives CASSQVVSWSYNEQFF.

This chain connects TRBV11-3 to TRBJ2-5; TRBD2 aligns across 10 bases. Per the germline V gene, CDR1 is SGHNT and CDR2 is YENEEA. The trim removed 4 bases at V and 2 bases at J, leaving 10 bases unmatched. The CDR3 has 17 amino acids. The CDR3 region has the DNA TGTGCCAGCAGCTCCCACGGGGAGCGGGGGGGACAAGAGACCCAGTACTTC. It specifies CASSSHGERGGQETQYF.

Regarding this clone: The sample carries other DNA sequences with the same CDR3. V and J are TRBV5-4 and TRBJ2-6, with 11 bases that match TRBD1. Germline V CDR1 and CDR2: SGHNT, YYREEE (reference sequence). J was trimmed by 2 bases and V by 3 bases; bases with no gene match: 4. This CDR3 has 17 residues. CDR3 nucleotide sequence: TGTGCCAGCAGCTCCCCGGGACAGGGGGCTGGGGCCAACGTCCTGACTTTC. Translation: CASSSPGQGAGANVLTF.

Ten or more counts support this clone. In DNA form, the CDR3 reads TGTGCCAGCAGCTTGGGACAAAACACCGGGGAGCTGTTTTTT. This codes for CASSLGQNTGELFF. The chain recombines TRBV7-7 with TRBJ2-2, with D maybe TRBD1 (6 bases). The CDR3 runs to 14 residues. V was shortened by 3 bases and J by 2 bases, with 7 bases between the two germline ends. The germline V gene has CDR1 SSHAT and CDR2 FNYEAQ (reference sequence).

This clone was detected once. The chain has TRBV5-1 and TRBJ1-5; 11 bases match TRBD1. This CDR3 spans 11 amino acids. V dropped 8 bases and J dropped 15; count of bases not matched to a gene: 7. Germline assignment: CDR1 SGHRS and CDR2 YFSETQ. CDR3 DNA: TGCGCCAGGTTTCCCGGGACAGGGGGGCATTTT. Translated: CARFPGTGGHF.

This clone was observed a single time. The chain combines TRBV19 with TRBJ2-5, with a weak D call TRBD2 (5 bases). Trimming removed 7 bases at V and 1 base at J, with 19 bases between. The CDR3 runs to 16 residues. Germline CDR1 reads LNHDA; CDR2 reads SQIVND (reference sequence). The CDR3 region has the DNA TGTGCCAGTACTCCGAGGACTGGATCCTTCCAAGAGACCCAGTACTTC. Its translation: CASTPRTGSFQETQYF.

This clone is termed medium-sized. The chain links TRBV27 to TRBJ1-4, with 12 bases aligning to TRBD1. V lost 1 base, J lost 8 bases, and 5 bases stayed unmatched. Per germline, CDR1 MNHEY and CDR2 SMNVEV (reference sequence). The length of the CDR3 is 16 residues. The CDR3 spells CASSLYGTGGGEKLFF. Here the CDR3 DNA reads TGTGCCAGCAGTTTATACGGGACAGGGGGCGGCGAAAAACTGTTTTTT.